The clone carrying this T cell receptor beta chain was seen at least ten times. Its antigen is not identified. The use of genomic DNA as template underpinned the TCR beta VDJ and CDR3 profiling. TCRdb re-analysed the reads in MiXCR, keeping a single row per CDR3 protein. The top ten clones hold less than 8.5% of a sample with more than 100,000 distinct CDR3 sequences, around two fifths of them seen once. The CDR3 loop spans 13 amino acids. The germline V gene encodes CDR1 MNHEY and CDR2 SMNVEV (reference sequence). With 6 bases removed from V and 7 bases from J, the gap between germline ends came to 15 bases. The sample comes from a study of CD8+CD57+ T cells in acquired aplastic anemia. The wider study: Recorded DNA amounts for sorted CD4+ and CD8+ cells had an average of approximately 3 ug. Where healthy donors were concerned, CD4+ cells averaged around 9.9 million reads.

The study, taken as a whole, reports: The study identified under 30 CD8+ CDR3 sequences shared by patients and controls. No significant patient-versus-control difference appeared in CD8+ Simpson's diversity.

The chain carries TRBV27 and TRBJ2-5; D is undetermined. The sequence derives from a human donor in good health, serving as a control. The sequenced material came from sorted CD4+, CD8+, or CD8+CD57+ T cells (not recorded which) from PBMCs. The CDR3: CASRFTAGGTQYF. CDR3 nucleotide sequence: TGTGCCAGCAGGTTTACGGCAGGTGGGACCCAGTACTTC.